One sample yielded the 5 T cell receptor beta chains listed below, sequenced in a study of molecular identifiers for immune sequencing clone quantification. TCRdb re-analysed the PCR reads in MiXCR, keeping a single row per CDR3 protein. This sample has about 36,000 distinct CDR3 sequences, with less than 20% found just once. The sequenced sample was naive CD8+ T cells from blood, with Jurkat cell RNA spiked in. Subset specified: FACS-sorted CD8+CD4-CCR7+CD45RA+ naive T cells. These receptors were taken from a human donor in good health. Some libraries in this study had Jurkat cell RNA spiked in.

This rearrangement joins TRBV4-1 to TRBJ2-6; no clear D gene. CDR3 length: 15 amino acids. Per germline, CDR1 MGHRA and CDR2 YSYEKL. Deletions cut 1 base from V and 4 bases from J, with 8 bases between. CDR3 loop: CASSQATSGANVLTF. CDR3 in DNA: TGCGCCAGCAGCCAAGCAACGTCCGGGGCCAACGTCCTGACTTTC.

With regard to this clonotype: A much larger clone lies one base from this, so it may be a read error. The chain combines TRBV12-3 or TRBV12-4 with TRBJ1-3; D is possibly TRBD1 (6 bases). The CDR3 consists of 14 residues. CDR3 loop: CASITGSSGNTLYF. The CDR3 DNA reads TGTGCCAGCATTACAGGGAGCTCTGGAAACACCCTATATTTT.

In regard to this clonotype: A much larger clone lies one base from this, so it may be a read error. The chain links TRBV2 to TRBJ1-2; D is unresolved. There are 14 residues in the CDR3. Germline assignment: CDR1 SNHLY and CDR2 FYNNEI. CDR3 nucleotide sequence: TGTGCCAGCAGTGCCGAACATGCGACAAGTGGCTGCACCTTC. Its protein is CASSAEHATSGCTF.

This clonotype came up many times. The chain is built from TRBV2 and TRBJ1-5; D is unclear. This CDR3 spans 15 amino acids. Germline lookup yields CDR1 SNHLY and CDR2 FYNNEI. Trimming left V 8 bases short and J 4 bases short, with 18 bases between. In DNA, the CDR3 is TGTGCCAGCCGGTGGTCCGGGATAGGGAATCAGCCCCAGCATTTT. Encoded protein: CASRWSGIGNQPQHF.

Here the CDR3 DNA reads TGTGCCACCAGCAGACCACCTGGGCCCGGAGGGACCCAGTACTTC. Translation gives CATSRPPGPGGTQYF. The V call is TRBV15, the J call TRBJ2-5; D is perhaps TRBD2 (5 bases). Germline CDR1 reads LNHNV; CDR2 reads YYDKDF (reference sequence). The CDR3 has 15 amino acids. V lost 2 bases, J lost 7 bases, and 17 bases lay in between. Drawing the rest from reference TRBV15 and TRBJ2-5, the complete variable domain is DAMVIQNPRYQVTQFGKPVTLSCSQTLNHNVMYWYQQKSSQAPKLLFHYYDKDFNNEADTPDNFQSRRPNTSFCFLDIRSPGLGDTAMYLCATSRPPGPGGTQYFGPGTRLLVL.